The entry below gives a single T cell receptor beta chain sequence along with its context. What antigen it recognizes has not been identified. Within one base of it there is no much larger clone, and no base qualities were kept. TCRbeta CDR3 regions were amplified from genomic DNA by means of the immunoSEQ Assay, a bias-controlled multiplex PCR. Turning to the authors' computational methods: Within the assay, amplification of reference gene primers was used to estimate how many nucleated cells each sample contained. To quantify the absolute abundance of each unique TCRbeta CDR3 rearrangement, sequence reads were collapsed and filtered. For each sample, productive Simpson clonality was calculated as the square root of Simpson's diversity index across productive rearrangements. Drawn from immuneACCESS, this table holds only the in-frame rearrangements with V and J called that TCRdb kept. Clones are partly lost; checked studies trace under half to an unresolved V gene and leave the rest unexplained. Clone size and the V and J calls come from that table; the DNA yielded D and trimming. A total of 650,000 to 800,000 clones appear in this sample, 80% to 90% of them only once. Over 0.2% of the sample goes to the ten largest clones.

The record originates from a study of blood T cell repertoires in COVID-19 (dated by TCRdb to the early 2020s). Describing the broader study: Samples covering the acute and convalescent phases of COVID-19 were provided by collaborators in the United States, Italy and Spain. Where available, HLA class I and class II types were obtained from metadata supplied by the sample provider rather than from assay-based typing. Nearly every sample came with metadata listing a de-identified subject ID, COVID-19 status, age in years and sex. Subjects who had been exposed to COVID-19, were actively infected with it, or had recovered from it provided the deeply sampled blood TCRbeta repertoires that made up the dataset. The repertoires were released in a freely available public database meant as a resource for research on the immune response to SARS-CoV-2. The prospective study material was composed of cDNA or gDNA derived from T cells, B-cell-depleted T cells, or PBMCs. Samples were obtained from the ongoing ImmuneRACE study (first 160 participants) and from roughly 1,300 subjects provided by 6 global collaborators. Study-wide findings and limitations: The quantity of clinical and demographic metadata differed by source and by participant and was supplied without curation.

Trimming at the junction amounts to 3 bases on V and 6 bases on J, and the germline ends lie 13 bases apart. Including the terminal cysteine and phenylalanine, the CDR3 comprises 14 residues. Just CDR3 DNA is preserved here, 42 bases in frame from base 1. From the germline V gene, CDR1 is KGHSH and CDR2 is LQKENI. Collaborating institutions collected whole blood in K2EDTA tubes following their own protocols. For TCRbeta analysis, collaborators shipped samples as frozen whole blood, isolated PBMCs, or DNA extracted from either of those sample types. This sequence was found in a woman aged 18 to 35 with acute or convalescent COVID-19. This chain joins TRBV18 to TRBJ2-3; the D gene is perhaps TRBD2, on 6 matching bases. Sequenced sample: peripheral blood. The CDR3 protein is CASSPIGGSDTQYF. The nucleotide sequence is given as TGTGCCAGCTCACCCATTGGGGGGTCTGATACGCAGTATTTT.